This TCR beta chain was documented in a study of response to subunit inactivated influenza vaccine. The CDR3 covers 15 residues. The V end was cut by 3 bases, the J end by 0 bases, with 9 bases between. Germline CDR1 reads SGHRS; CDR2 reads YFSETQ. TCRdb used MiXCR to reprocess the RT-PCR reads, holding one entry per CDR3 protein. The sample includes about 160,000 distinct CDR3 sequences, under 13% of them seen just once. Study-level points and caveats: Every seasonal influenza vaccination brings in few new T cells, the authors suggested.

This clonotype was seen ten or more times. Antigen: not known. The chain has TRBV5-1 and TRBJ1-4, with a possible D match to TRBD1 (6 bases). The input for sequencing was non-naive T cells sorted from PBMCs, taken about 40 days after vaccination. The source is a man aged 50 or older who received an inactivated influenza vaccine. The CDR3, as DNA: TGCGCCAGCAGCTCAGGGGACTCAACTAATGAAAAACTGTTTTTT. Encoded protein: CASSSGDSTNEKLFF.